A selection of T cell receptor beta chains follows, all from one sample in a study of T cell responses to AZD1222 COVID-19 vaccine. Assay used: immunoSEQ multiplex PCR; TCRdb lists only in-frame clones, some missing. The data show 150,000 to 200,000 clones, 88% seen once. Here the sequenced sample was peripheral blood, taken 28 days after the second AZD1222 dose. The receptors were sampled from an adult who received the AZD1222 COVID-19 vaccine. Both conserved end residues are part of each CDR3. A D gene is named only where the DNA matches it firmly. The listing skips clone size in some rows; elsewhere it reads once, few, many or a size class.

TRBJ2-7 TRBV5-1 few NA TGCGCCAGCAGCTTTGGCAGTTCCTACGAGCAGTACTTC CASSFGSSYEQYF
TRBJ1-1 TRBV11-2 NA NA TGTGCCAGCAGCCTCTCCCCAGGAATGAACACTGAAGCTTTCTTT CASSLSPGMNTEAFF
TRBJ2-7 TRBV19 NA TRBD1 TGTGCCAGTAGTTTCCGGTCAGGACAGGTCGACGAGCAGTACTTC CASSFRSGQVDEQYF
TRBJ1-6 TRBV28 NA TRBD1 TGTGCCAGCAAGCCCTTCCGGGGGGGACAGAATAATTCACCCCTCCACTTT CASKPFRGGQNNSPLHF
TRBJ2-1 TRBV28 NA NA TGTGCCAGCAGCGAATCCTCCGGGGGCCGGAATGAGCAGTTCTTC CASSESSGGRNEQFF
TRBJ2-3 TRBV7-3 NA TRBD2 TGTGCCAGCAGCTTCCTAGCGGGGGACTCTACGCAGTATTTT CASSFLAGDSTQYF
TRBJ2-3 TRBV7-2 NA TRBD2 TGTGCCAGCAGCTTATTAACGGGAGGGCCCTCAACAGATACGCAGTATTTT CASSLLTGGPSTDTQYF
TRBJ2-5 TRBV19 NA TRBD1 TGTGCCAGTAGCCAACCGGGACAGGGAGGGGAGACCCAGTACTTC CASSQPGQGGETQYF
TRBJ1-6 TRBV28 few NA TGTGCCAGCAGGGGTGGCAATTCACCCCTCCACTTT CASRGGNSPLHF
TRBJ2-7 TRBV9 NA TRBD2 TGTGCCAGCAGCGTAAGCGGGAGCCTCTCCTACGAGCAGTACTTC CASSVSGSLSYEQYF
TRBJ2-1 TRBV5-6 NA NA TGTGCCAGCAGCTCAGGAGGGGGTCAGGGGCAGTTCTTC CASSSGGGQGQFF
TRBJ2-3 TRBV11-3 NA NA TGTGCCAGCAGCTTGAACGGGGATACGCAGTATTTT CASSLNGDTQYF
TRBJ2-3 TRBV5-1 NA TRBD2 TGCGCCAGCAGCCCCGGACTAGCGGGTTTCACAGATACGCAGTATTTT CASSPGLAGFTDTQYF
TRBJ2-5 TRBV4-3 NA TRBD1 TGCGCCAGCAGCCCCAGCCCGACAGGGGGTGAGGAGACCCAGTACTTC CASSPSPTGGEETQYF
TRBJ2-6 TRBV7-6 few TRBD1 TGTGCCAGCAGCTCTATTATGGGACAGGACAACTCTGGGGCCAACGTCCTGACTTTC CASSSIMGQDNSGANVLTF
TRBJ2-1 TRBV5-1 NA TRBD2 TGCGCCAGCAGCTTGGGCGGGAGGATTGTCAATGAGCAGTTCTTC CASSLGGRIVNEQFF
TRBJ2-2 TRBV7-2 NA NA TGTGCCAGCAGCTTATTGGGATCCCCCACCGGGGAGCTGTTTTTT CASSLLGSPTGELFF
TRBJ1-4 TRBV25-1 NA NA TGTGCCAGCAGTGATGGGCAGGGACGGGGGAAACTGTTTTTT CASSDGQGRGKLFF
TRBJ2-7 TRBV7-3 NA TRBD2 TGTGCCAGCAGCCCGGGACTAGCGGGAGCGCCGCAGTACTTC CASSPGLAGAPQYF
TRBJ2-7 TRBV4-2 NA NA TGTGCCAGCAGCCAAGCCCCGGCCTACGAGCAGTACTTC CASSQAPAYEQYF
TRBJ1-3 TRBV19 once NA TGTGCCAGGACAGCGTTGGGTAGGACTGGAAACACCATATATTTT CARTALGRTGNTIYF
TRBJ1-4 TRBV12-3/TRBV12-4 NA NA TGTGCCAGCAGCCCGCAATGGGGGGGAAAACTGTTTTTT CASSPQWGGKLFF
TRBJ1-4 TRBV9 NA TRBD1 TGTGCCAGCAGCGCCTGGACAGGGGTCAGTAATGAAAAACTGTTTTTT CASSAWTGVSNEKLFF